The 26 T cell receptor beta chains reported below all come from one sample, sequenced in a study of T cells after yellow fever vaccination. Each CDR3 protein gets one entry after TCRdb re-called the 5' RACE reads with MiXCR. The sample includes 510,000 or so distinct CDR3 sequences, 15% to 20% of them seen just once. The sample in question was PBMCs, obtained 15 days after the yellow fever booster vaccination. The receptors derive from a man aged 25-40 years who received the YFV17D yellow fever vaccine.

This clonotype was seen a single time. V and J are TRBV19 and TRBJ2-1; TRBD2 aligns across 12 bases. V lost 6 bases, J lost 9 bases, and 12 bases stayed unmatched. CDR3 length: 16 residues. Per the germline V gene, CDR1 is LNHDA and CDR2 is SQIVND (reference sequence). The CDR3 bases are TGTGCCAGTAGCCCCTTACTAGCGGGAGGAAAGGGTGAGCAGTTCTTC. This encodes CASSPLLAGGKGEQFF.

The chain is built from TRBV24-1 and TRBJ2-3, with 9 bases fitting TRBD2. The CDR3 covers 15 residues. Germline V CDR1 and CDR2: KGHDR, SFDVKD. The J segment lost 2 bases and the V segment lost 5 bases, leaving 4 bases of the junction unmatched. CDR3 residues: CATSVRGRDTDTQYF. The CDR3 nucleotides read TGTGCCACCAGTGTTCGCGGGAGGGACACAGATACGCAGTATTTT.

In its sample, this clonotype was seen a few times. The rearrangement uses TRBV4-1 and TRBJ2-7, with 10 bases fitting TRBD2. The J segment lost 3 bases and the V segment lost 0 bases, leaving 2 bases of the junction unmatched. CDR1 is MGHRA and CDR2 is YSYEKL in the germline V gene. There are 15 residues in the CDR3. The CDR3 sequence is CASSQEGLAVYEQYF. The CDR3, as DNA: TGCGCCAGCAGCCAAGAAGGACTAGCGGTCTACGAGCAGTACTTC.

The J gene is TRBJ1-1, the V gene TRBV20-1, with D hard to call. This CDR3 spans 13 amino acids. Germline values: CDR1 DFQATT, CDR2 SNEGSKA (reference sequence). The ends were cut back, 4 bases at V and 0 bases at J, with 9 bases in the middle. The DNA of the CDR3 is TGCAGTGCTAAACGGGAAATGAACACTGAAGCTTTCTTT. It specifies CSAKREMNTEAFF.

DNA for the CDR3: TGTGCCAGCAGCTTGAAAAGCGGGAGGTTGGCAGATACGCAGTATTTT. Translating it yields CASSLKSGRLADTQYF. The chain combines TRBV7-2 with TRBJ2-3; 9 nucleotides match TRBD2. V gave up 3 bases and J gave up 4 bases; unmatched junction bases: 8. The germline CDR1 and CDR2 sequences are SGHTA and FQGNSA. The CDR3 spans 16 residues.

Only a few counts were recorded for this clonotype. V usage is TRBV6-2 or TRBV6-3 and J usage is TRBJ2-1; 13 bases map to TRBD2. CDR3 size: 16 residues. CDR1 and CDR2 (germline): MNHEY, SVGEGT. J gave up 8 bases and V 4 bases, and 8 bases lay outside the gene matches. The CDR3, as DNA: TGTGCCAGCAGTTTCCCGACTAGCGGGAGGTCTGATGAGCAGTTCTTC. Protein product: CASSFPTSGRSDEQFF.

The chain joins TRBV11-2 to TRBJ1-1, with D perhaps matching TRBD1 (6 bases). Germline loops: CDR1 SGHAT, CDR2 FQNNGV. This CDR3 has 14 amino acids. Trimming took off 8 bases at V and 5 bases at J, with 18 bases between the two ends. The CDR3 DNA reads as TGTGCCAGCCGGGGGGCAGGGAAATCTACTGAAGCTTTCTTT. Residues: CASRGAGKSTEAFF. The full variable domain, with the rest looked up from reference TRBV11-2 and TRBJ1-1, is EAGVAQSPRYKIIEKRQSVAFWCNPISGHATLYWYQQILGQGPKLLIQFQNNGVVDDSQLPKDRFSAERLKGVDSTLKIQPAKLEDSAVYLCASRGAGKSTEAFFGQGTRLTVV.

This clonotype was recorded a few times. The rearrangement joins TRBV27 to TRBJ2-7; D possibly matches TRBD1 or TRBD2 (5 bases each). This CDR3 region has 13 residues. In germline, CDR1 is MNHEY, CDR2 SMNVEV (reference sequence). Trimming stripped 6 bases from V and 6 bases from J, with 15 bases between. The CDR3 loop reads CASRGSRAGEQYF. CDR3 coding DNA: TGTGCCAGCAGAGGATCCAGGGCGGGCGAGCAGTACTTC.

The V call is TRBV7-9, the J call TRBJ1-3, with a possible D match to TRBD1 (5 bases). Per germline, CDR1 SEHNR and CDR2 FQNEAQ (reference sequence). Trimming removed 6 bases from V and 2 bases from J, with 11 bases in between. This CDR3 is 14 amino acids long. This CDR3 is CASRGGGPGNTIYF. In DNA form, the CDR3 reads TGTGCCAGCAGAGGCGGGGGTCCTGGAAACACCATATATTTT.

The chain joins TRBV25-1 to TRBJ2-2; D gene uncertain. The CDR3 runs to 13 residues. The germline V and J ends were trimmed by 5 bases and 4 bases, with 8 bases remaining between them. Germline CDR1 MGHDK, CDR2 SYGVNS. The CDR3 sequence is CASSPSSTGELFF. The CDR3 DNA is TGTGCCAGCAGTCCATCAAGCACCGGGGAGCTGTTTTTT. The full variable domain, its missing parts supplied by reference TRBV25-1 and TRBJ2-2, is EADIYQTPRYLVIGTGKKITLECSQTMGHDKMYWYQQDPGMELHLIHYSYGVNSTEKGDLSSESTVSRIRTEHFPLTLESARPSHTSQYLCASSPSSTGELFFGEGSRLTVL.

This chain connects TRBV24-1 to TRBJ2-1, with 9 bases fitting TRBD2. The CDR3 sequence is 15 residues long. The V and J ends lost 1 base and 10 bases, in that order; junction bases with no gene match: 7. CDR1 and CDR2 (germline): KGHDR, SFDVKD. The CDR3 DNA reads TGTGCCACCAGTGATTTAGGGCTAGCGGGATTCGAGCAGTTCTTC. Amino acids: CATSDLGLAGFEQFF.

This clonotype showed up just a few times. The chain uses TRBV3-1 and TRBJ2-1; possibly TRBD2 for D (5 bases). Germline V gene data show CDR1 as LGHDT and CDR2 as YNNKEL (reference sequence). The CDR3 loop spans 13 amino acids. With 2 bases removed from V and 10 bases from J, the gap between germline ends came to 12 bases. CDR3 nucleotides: TGTGCCAGCAGCCAAACAGCGGCCAGCGAGCAGTTCTTC. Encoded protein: CASSQTAASEQFF.

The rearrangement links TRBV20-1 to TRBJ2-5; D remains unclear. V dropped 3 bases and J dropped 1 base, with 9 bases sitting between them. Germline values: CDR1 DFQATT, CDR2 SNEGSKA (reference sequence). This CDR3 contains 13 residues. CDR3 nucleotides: TGCAGTGCTAGCAAGGTTTCCCAAGAGACCCAGTACTTC. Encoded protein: CSASKVSQETQYF.

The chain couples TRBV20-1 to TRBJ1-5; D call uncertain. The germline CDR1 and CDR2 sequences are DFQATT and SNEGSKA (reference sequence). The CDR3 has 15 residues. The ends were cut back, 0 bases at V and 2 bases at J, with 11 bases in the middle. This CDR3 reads CSARDRSYGNQPQHF. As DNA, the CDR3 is TGCAGTGCTAGAGATAGGAGTTATGGCAATCAGCCCCAGCATTTT.

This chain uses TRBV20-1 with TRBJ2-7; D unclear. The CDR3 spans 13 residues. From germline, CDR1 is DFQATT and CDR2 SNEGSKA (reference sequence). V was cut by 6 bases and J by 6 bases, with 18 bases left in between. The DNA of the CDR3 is TGCAGTGCCCCAGACTCCTCGTGGAGCGAGCAGTACTTC. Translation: CSAPDSSWSEQYF.

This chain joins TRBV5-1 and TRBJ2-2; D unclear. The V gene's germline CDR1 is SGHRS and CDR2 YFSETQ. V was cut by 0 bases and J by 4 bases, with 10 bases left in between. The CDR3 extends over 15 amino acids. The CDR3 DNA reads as TGCGCCAGCAGCTTGGCGTGGCAGTCCACCGGGGAGCTGTTTTTT. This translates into CASSLAWQSTGELFF.

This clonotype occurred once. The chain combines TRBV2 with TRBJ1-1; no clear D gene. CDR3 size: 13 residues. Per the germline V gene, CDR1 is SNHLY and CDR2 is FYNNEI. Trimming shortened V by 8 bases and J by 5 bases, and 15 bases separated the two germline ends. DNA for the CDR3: TGTGCCAGCTGGGCCGAGAGCCTGACTGAAGCTTTCTTT. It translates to CASWAESLTEAFF. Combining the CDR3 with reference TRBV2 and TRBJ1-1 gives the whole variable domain EPEVTQTPSHQVTQMGQEVILRCVPISNHLYFYWYRQILGQKVEFLVSFYNNEISEKSEIFDDQFSVERPDGSNFTLKIRSTKLEDSAMYFCASWAESLTEAFFGQGTRLTVV.

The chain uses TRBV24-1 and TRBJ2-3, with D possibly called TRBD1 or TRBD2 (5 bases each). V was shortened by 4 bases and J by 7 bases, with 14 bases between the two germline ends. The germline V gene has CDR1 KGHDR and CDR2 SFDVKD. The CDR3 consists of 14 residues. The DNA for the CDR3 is TGTGCCACCAGTGACCCTGACAGCGGACATACGCAGTATTTT. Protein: CATSDPDSGHTQYF.

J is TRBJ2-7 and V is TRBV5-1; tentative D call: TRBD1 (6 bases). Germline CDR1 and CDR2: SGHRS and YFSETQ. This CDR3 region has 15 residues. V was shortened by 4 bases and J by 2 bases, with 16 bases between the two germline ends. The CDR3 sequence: CASSPNRDTAYEQYF. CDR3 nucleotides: TGCGCCAGCAGCCCCAACCGGGACACCGCCTACGAGCAGTACTTC.

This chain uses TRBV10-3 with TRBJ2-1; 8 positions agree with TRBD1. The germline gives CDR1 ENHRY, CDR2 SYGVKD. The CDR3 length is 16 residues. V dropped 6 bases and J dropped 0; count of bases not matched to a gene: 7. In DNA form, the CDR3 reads TGTGCCATCAGGCCAAACCAGGGGGCCTCCTACAATGAGCAGTTCTTC. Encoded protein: CAIRPNQGASYNEQFF.

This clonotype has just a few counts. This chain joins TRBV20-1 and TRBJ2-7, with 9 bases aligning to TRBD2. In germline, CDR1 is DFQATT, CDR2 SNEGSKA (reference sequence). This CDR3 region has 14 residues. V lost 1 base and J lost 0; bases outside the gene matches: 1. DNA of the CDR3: TGCAGTGCTAGAGTAGCGGGAGCCTCCTACGAGCAGTACTTC. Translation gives CSARVAGASYEQYF.

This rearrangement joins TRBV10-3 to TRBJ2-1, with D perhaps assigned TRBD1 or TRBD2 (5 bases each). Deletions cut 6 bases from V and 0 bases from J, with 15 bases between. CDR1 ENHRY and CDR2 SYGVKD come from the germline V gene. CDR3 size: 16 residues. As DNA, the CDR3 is TGTGCCATCAGGGGGGTCGGCCCGGCCTCCTACAATGAGCAGTTCTTC. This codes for CAIRGVGPASYNEQFF.

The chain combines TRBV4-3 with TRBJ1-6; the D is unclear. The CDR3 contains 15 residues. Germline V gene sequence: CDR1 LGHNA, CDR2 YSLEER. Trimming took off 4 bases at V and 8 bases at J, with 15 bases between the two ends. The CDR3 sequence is CASSLGRLSDSPLHF. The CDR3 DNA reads TGCGCCAGCAGCCTCGGCCGGCTATCTGATTCACCCCTCCACTTT.

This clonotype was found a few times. This chain's CDR3 is CSAYQRDSSSYNEQFF. Written as DNA, the CDR3 is TGCAGTGCCTATCAGCGGGACTCGAGCTCCTACAATGAGCAGTTCTTC. The rearrangement joins TRBV20-1 to TRBJ2-1; 7 bases fit TRBD2. With V trimmed by 6 bases and J by 0 bases, 11 bases remained unmatched. The CDR3 length is 16 residues. Germline-derived CDR1 and CDR2 are DFQATT and SNEGSKA (reference sequence).

The chain's CDR3 is CSARGRQLAGVMDEQFF. The CDR3 bases are TGCAGTGCTAGAGGGAGACAACTAGCGGGAGTAATGGATGAGCAGTTCTTC. The V gene is TRBV20-1, the J gene TRBJ2-1, with 11 bases that match TRBD2. Germline assignment: CDR1 DFQATT and CDR2 SNEGSKA (reference sequence). Germline trimming cut 1 base from V and 8 bases from J; bases unmatched to any gene: 13. The CDR3 sequence is 17 residues long.

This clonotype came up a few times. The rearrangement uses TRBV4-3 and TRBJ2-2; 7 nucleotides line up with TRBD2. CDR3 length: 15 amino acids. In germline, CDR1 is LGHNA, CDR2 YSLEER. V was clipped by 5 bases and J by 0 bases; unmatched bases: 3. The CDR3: CASSGAGPNTGELFF. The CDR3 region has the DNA TGCGCCAGCAGCGGAGCGGGACCGAACACCGGGGAGCTGTTTTTT.